The clone carrying this TCR beta chain was picked up many times. What it recognizes is unknown. The data were obtained in a study of T cell responses to AZD1222 COVID-19 vaccine. The CDR3 loop spans 16 amino acids. Germline assignment: CDR1 LGHDT and CDR2 YNNKEL (reference sequence). The ends lost 3 bases at V and 6 bases at J; junction bases unmatched: 9. General study findings and limits: Repertoires were obtained only post-peak T cell response. An increase in Spike-specific TCR breadth and depth was observed after two AZD1222 doses. Clonal diversity was possibly underestimated; the donors were predominantly white British and more often female. Vaccine-associated CD4 TCRs ranged over spike, dominating at 160-218 and 743-854.

The assay was immunoSEQ multiplex PCR, and TCRdb's table has in-frame clones only and misses some. Of 98,000 or so clones listed, about 93% are singletons. The TCR comes from an adult in good health. The rearrangement joins TRBV3-1 (or the pseudogene TRBV3-2) to TRBJ2-1, with 9 bases that match TRBD1. Sequences were derived from peripheral blood, sampled on day 0 of AZD1222 vaccination. The CDR3 loop is CASSHSGTGKLNEQFF. CDR3 DNA: TGTGCCAGCAGCCATTCTGGGACAGGGAAGCTCAATGAGCAGTTCTTC.